One and the same sample provided the 14 T cell receptor beta chains below, sequenced in a study of T cell changes during pregnancy in multiple sclerosis. Data came from immunoSEQ multiplex PCR; TCRdb stores just in-frame clones and leaves some out. Of tens of thousands of clones listed, roughly 90% are singletons. The sample consisted of CD4+ T cells from peripheral blood mononuclear cells, taken after pregnancy. These receptors came from a female donor with multiple sclerosis, enrolled in a pregnancy study.

The chain links TRBV15 to TRBJ1-2, with a weak D call TRBD1 (5 bases). The CDR3 runs 16 residues. CDR1 is LNHNV, CDR2 YYDKDF, per germline (reference sequence). Trimming left V 5 bases short and J 8 bases short, with 24 bases between. The CDR3 DNA follows: TGTGCCACCAGCTGGTCAGACCGGGACCTCCGGGAGGGCTACACCTTC. It translates to CATSWSDRDLREGYTF.

In its sample, this clone was seen a few times. In nucleotides, the CDR3 is TGTGCCAGCAGTGTTGTGGGACAGGGTTACAATCAGCCCCAGCATTTT. It translates to CASSVVGQGYNQPQHF. This chain links TRBV2 with TRBJ1-5; 9 bases map to TRBD1. V dropped 4 bases and J dropped 3; count of bases not matched to a gene: 7. CDR1 SNHLY and CDR2 FYNNEI come from the germline V gene. The CDR3 runs 16 residues.

Turning to this clone: An end of the junction does not agree with germline; a read error may underlie this. The V call is TRBV7-7, the J call TRBJ2-2, with D maybe TRBD2 (6 bases). Germline values: CDR1 SSHAT, CDR2 FNYEAQ (reference sequence). The CDR3 is 17 amino acids. In DNA, the CDR3 is TGTGCTAGCAGCTTAGTCGGGAGCCGTGGGAACACCGGGGAGCTGTTTTTT. Translation: CASSLVGSRGNTGELFF.

The V call is TRBV25-1, the J call TRBJ2-7; TRBD2 is a possible D gene (5 bases). This CDR3 contains 13 residues. Germline CDR1 and CDR2: MGHDK and SYGVNS. The ends were cut back, 2 bases at V and 5 bases at J, with 10 bases in the middle. CDR3 bases: TGTGCCAGCAGTGAAAGCGGTCGAAACGAGCAGTACTTC. It specifies CASSESGRNEQYF.

V gene TRBV5-1 combines with J gene TRBJ2-1, with TRBD1 identical over 12 bases. J lost 10 bases, V lost 4 bases, and 6 bases had no gene match. This CDR3 contains 14 residues. CDR1 is SGHRS, CDR2 YFSETQ, per germline. CDR3 sequence (DNA): TGCGCCAGCAGCCTGGGACAGGGGGCGGGGGAGCAGTTCTTC. Amino acid sequence: CASSLGQGAGEQFF.

The chain joins TRBV13 to TRBJ2-3, with 7 bases identical to TRBD1. The CDR3 loop spans 15 amino acids. V dropped 8 bases and J dropped 0; count of bases not matched to a gene: 8. The germline gives CDR1 PRHDT, CDR2 FYEKMQ (reference sequence). The CDR3 region is CASGYRDRSTDTQYF. As DNA, the CDR3 is TGTGCCAGCGGGTATAGGGACAGAAGCACAGATACGCAGTATTTT.

This chain uses TRBV5-1 with TRBJ2-5; D gene ambiguous. The CDR3 contains 12 residues. Germline CDR1 reads SGHRS; CDR2 reads YFSETQ. V gave up 4 bases and J gave up 2 bases, with 6 bases separating them. The CDR3 loop is CASSAVQETQYF. In nucleotides, the CDR3 is TGCGCCAGCAGCGCAGTACAAGAGACCCAGTACTTC.

The chain links TRBV6-6 to TRBJ2-5; 13 bases map to TRBD2. Trimming took 6 bases from V and 8 from J; bases not matched to a gene: 12. Germline V gene data show CDR1 as MNHNY and CDR2 as SVGAGI (reference sequence). The CDR3 runs to 16 residues. The CDR3 region has the DNA TGTGCCAGCAGCTCTGGGACTAGCGGGGACGGGAGAACCCAGTACTTC. This translates into CASSSGTSGDGRTQYF.

This chain links TRBV9 with TRBJ2-3, with 7 bases that match TRBD1. Looked up from germline, CDR1 is SGDLS and CDR2 is YYNGEE. Trimming cost V 0 bases and J 0 bases; bases outside gene matches: 4. This CDR3 has 16 residues. CDR3 DNA: TGTGCCAGCAGCGTAGCGGGACAGCCTAGCACAGATACGCAGTATTTT. Translation gives CASSVAGQPSTDTQYF.

This clone was observed a few times. The chain carries TRBV29-1 and TRBJ1-1, with a tentative D call TRBD1 (6 bases). Germline CDR1 is SQVTM and CDR2 is ANQGSEA. V was pared by 7 bases and J by 1 base, with 19 bases between. This CDR3 has 15 amino acids. The CDR3 region has the DNA TGCAGCGCAAGAATTTCGACAGGCCCGAACACTGAAGCTTTCTTT. This sequence encodes CSARISTGPNTEAFF.

V gene TRBV5-1 combines with J gene TRBJ2-2; D remains unclear. V lost 3 bases and J lost 4, with 16 bases in between. Germline V gene sequence: CDR1 SGHRS, CDR2 YFSETQ. This CDR3 comprises 16 residues. CDR3 coding DNA: TGCGCCAGCAGCTCGGGTCCTAAAGGTAGCACCGGGGAGCTGTTTTTT. This gives the protein CASSSGPKGSTGELFF.

V is TRBV5-1 and J is TRBJ1-5, with TRBD1 matching 12 bases. The CDR3 length is 15 residues. Unmatched junction bases numbered 5, after V lost 5 bases and J lost 5 bases. From germline, CDR1 is SGHRS and CDR2 YFSETQ. The CDR3 bases are TGCGCCAGCAGTATAGGGACAGGGGGCGATCAGCCCCAGCATTTT. Residues: CASSIGTGGDQPQHF.

This chain uses TRBV5-1 with TRBJ2-7; 7 nucleotides align to TRBD1. The V gene's germline CDR1 is SGHRS and CDR2 YFSETQ. Germline trimming cut 4 bases from V and 6 bases from J; bases unmatched to any gene: 13. CDR3 size: 15 residues. The CDR3 loop reads CASSPGRDRAGEQYF. The CDR3 bases are TGCGCCAGCAGCCCGGGTCGAGACAGGGCAGGCGAGCAGTACTTC.

The gene calls are TRBV29-1 and TRBJ2-3; 14 nucleotides agree with TRBD2. The trim removed 4 bases at V and 6 bases at J, leaving 0 bases unmatched. CDR3 length equals 13 residues. Germline assignment: CDR1 SQVTM and CDR2 ANQGSEA. CDR3 in amino acids: CSVGLAGGDTQYF. The CDR3 region has the DNA TGCAGCGTTGGACTAGCGGGAGGGGATACGCAGTATTTT.